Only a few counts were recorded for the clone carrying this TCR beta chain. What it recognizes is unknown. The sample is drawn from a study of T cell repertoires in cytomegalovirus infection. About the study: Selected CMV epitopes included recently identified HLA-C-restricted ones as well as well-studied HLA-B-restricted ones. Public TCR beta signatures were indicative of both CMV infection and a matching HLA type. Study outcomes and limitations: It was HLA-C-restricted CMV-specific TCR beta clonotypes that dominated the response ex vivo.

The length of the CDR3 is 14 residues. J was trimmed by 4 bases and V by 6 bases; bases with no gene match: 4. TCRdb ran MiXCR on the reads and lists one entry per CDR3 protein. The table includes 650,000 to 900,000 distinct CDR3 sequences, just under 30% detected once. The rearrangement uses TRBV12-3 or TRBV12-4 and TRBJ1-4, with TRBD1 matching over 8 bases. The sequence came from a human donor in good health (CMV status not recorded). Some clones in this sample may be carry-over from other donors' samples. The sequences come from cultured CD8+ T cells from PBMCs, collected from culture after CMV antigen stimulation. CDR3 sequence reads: CASRQTGVNEKLFF. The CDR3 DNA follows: TGTGCCAGCAGGCAGACAGGGGTTAATGAAAAACTGTTTTTT.